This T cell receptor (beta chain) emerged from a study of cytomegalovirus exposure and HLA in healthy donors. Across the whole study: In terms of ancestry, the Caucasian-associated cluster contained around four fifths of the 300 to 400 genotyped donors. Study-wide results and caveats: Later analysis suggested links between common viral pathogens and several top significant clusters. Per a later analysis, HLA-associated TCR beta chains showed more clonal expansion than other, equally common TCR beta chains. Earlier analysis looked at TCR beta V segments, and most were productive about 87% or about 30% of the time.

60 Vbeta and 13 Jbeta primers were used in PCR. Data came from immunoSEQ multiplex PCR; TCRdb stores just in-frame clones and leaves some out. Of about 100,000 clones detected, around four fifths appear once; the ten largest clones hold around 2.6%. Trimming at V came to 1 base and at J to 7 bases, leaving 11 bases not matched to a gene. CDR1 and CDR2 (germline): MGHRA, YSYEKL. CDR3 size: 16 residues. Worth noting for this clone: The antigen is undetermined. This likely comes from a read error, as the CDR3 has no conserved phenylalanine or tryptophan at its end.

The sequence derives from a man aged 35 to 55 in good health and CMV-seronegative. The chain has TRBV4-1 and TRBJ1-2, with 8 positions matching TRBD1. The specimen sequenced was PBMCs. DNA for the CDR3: TGCGCCAGCAGCCAAGGACAGGGGACCCGGAGCGGTGGCTACACCCTC. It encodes CASSQGQGTRSGGYTL.